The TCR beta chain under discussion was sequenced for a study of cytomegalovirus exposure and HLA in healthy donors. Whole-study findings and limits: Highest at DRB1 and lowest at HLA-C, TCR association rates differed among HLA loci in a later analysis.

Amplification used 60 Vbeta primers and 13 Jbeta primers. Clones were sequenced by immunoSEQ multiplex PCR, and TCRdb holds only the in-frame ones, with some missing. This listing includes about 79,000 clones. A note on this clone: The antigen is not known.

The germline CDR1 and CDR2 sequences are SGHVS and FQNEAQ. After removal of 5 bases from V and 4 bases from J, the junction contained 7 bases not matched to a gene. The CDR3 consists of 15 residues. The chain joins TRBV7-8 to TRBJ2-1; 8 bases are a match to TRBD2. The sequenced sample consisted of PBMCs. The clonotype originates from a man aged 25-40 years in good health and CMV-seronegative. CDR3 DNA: TGTGCCAGCAGCCAACGCTCGGGGGGGTACAATGAGCAGTTCTTC. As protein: CASSQRSGGYNEQFF.